A single sample gave rise to the 17 T cell receptor beta chains below, sequenced in a study of T cell responses to AZD1222 COVID-19 vaccine. Assay used: immunoSEQ multiplex PCR; TCRdb lists only in-frame clones, some missing. The sample carries about 96,000 clones, roughly nine tenths recorded once. Source: peripheral blood, taken on day 0 of AZD1222 vaccination. These receptors were taken from an adult in good health.

This chain connects TRBV20-1 to TRBJ2-7, with 7 bases matching TRBD1. Trimming took 3 bases from V and 3 from J; bases not matched to a gene: 8. Germline V gene lookup returns CDR1 DFQATT and CDR2 SNEGSKA (reference sequence). This CDR3 comprises 14 residues. CDR3 amino acids: CSASPRDSRYEQYF. In DNA, the CDR3 is TGCAGTGCTAGTCCCCGGGACAGTCGCTACGAGCAGTACTTC.

This chain uses TRBV3-1 (or the pseudogene TRBV3-2) with TRBJ1-5; 12 positions agree with TRBD1. Losses at the gene ends were 8 bases for V and 7 bases for J; bases not matched to a gene: 6. This CDR3 has 14 amino acids. Germline values: CDR1 LGHDT, CDR2 YNNKEL (reference sequence). The CDR3 here is CASSGTGGGQPQHF. As DNA, the CDR3 is TGTGCCAGCTCCGGGACAGGGGGCGGACAGCCCCAGCATTTT.

This clone was detected only once. V is TRBV7-8 and J is TRBJ2-3, with 8 positions matching TRBD2. J gave up 5 bases and V 7 bases, and 14 bases lay outside the gene matches. The CDR3 runs to 16 residues. Germline V lookup: CDR1 SGHVS, CDR2 FQNEAQ. The CDR3 nucleotides read TGTGCCAGCACCCCCCTGAACGGGGGGGCCAGAGATACGCAGTATTTT. Translated, it gives CASTPLNGGARDTQYF.

The table lists this clone with a count of one. V is TRBV30 and J is TRBJ1-5, with a tentative D call TRBD1 (6 bases). CDR3 length equals 13 residues. Germline loops: CDR1 GTSNPN, CDR2 SVGIG (reference sequence). The V gene lost 1 base and the J gene lost 5 bases, with 9 bases spanning the gap. CDR3 nucleotides: TGTGCCTGGAGTGCGGACAGCGATCAGCCCCAGCATTTT. Translation: CAWSADSDQPQHF.

This clone was observed once. The chain is built from TRBV30 and TRBJ2-3, with D unresolved. Germline CDR1 and CDR2: GTSNPN and SVGIG (reference sequence). V shed 1 base and J shed 9 bases, with 11 bases lying between them. The CDR3 sequence is 12 residues long. CDR3 residues: CAWSARAFTQYF. As DNA, the CDR3 is TGTGCCTGGAGTGCCCGGGCATTCACGCAGTATTTT. The variable domain in full, with the rest retrieved from reference TRBV30 and TRBJ2-3, is SQTIHQWPATLVQPVGSPLSLECTVEGTSNPNLYWYRQAAGRGLQLLFYSVGIGQISSEVPQNLSASRPQDRQFILSSKKLLLSDSGFYLCAWSARAFTQYFGPGTRLTVL.

The gene calls are TRBV2 and TRBJ1-2; D call uncertain. The CDR3 is 12 amino acids. V dropped 4 bases and J dropped 7 bases, with 10 bases sitting between them. CDR1 SNHLY and CDR2 FYNNEI come from the germline V gene. CDR3 in amino acids: CASSVGDSGYTF. CDR3 bases: TGTGCCAGCAGTGTCGGGGATAGTGGCTACACCTTC.

The chain is built from TRBV5-5 and TRBJ2-1; the match to TRBD1 covers 8 bases. Trimming removed 0 bases from V and 8 bases from J; junction bases left unmatched: 7. The CDR3 totals 15 residues. Germline CDR1 is SGHKS and CDR2 is YYEKEE (reference sequence). The CDR3, as DNA: TGTGCCAGCAGCTTGGTTCAGGGGGCAGGCGATGAGCAGTTCTTC. It encodes CASSLVQGAGDEQFF.

This rearrangement joins TRBV7-9 to TRBJ1-6; D is undetermined. This CDR3 region has 15 residues. The germline CDR1 and CDR2 sequences are SEHNR and FQNEAQ (reference sequence). V lost 0 bases, J lost 7 bases, and 10 bases lay in between. The CDR3 DNA reads TGTGCCAGCAGCTTAGCGGAGCTCCGAAATTCACCCCTCCACTTT. This codes for CASSLAELRNSPLHF.

V gene TRBV2 combines with J gene TRBJ1-5, with D uncertain. The V end lost 4 bases, the J end lost 5 bases, and 12 bases lay between the germline ends. This CDR3 region has 14 residues. Germline V gene data show CDR1 as SNHLY and CDR2 as FYNNEI. CDR3 sequence (DNA): TGTGCCAGCAGTGGGTCCTACGGAGATCAGCCCCAGCATTTT. Its translation is CASSGSYGDQPQHF.

The J gene is TRBJ1-1, the V gene TRBV7-2; D might be TRBD1 (6 bases). Germline V gene data show CDR1 as SGHTA and CDR2 as FQGNSA. The CDR3 has 16 amino acids. V lost 2 bases and J lost 4, with 17 bases in between. CDR3 in DNA: TGTGCCAGCAGCTTAAATTGGGGGCAACTCGGCACTGAAGCTTTCTTT. Protein product: CASSLNWGQLGTEAFF.

This sequence joins TRBV5-1 and TRBJ1-4; D gene ambiguous. From germline, CDR1 is SGHRS and CDR2 YFSETQ. V shed 4 bases and J shed 4 bases, with 5 bases lying between them. The CDR3 covers 12 residues. The CDR3 loop is CASSRDNEKLFF. CDR3 bases: TGCGCCAGCAGCCGGGATAATGAAAAACTGTTTTTT.

This clone was counted once. The J gene is TRBJ2-1, the V gene TRBV25-1; 9 positions match TRBD2. The CDR3 is 18 amino acids. With V trimmed by 3 bases and J by 2 bases, 11 bases remained unmatched. CDR1 and CDR2 from the germline V gene are MGHDK and SYGVNS. CDR3 amino acids: CASSDPSGASGTYNEQFF. The CDR3 DNA is TGTGCCAGCAGTGATCCCTCCGGGGCTAGCGGGACCTACAATGAGCAGTTCTTC.

In nucleotides, the CDR3 is TGTGCCAGCAGCTTCCAGACTGGGGACTACGAGCAGTACTTC. This sequence encodes CASSFQTGDYEQYF. The gene calls are TRBV5-5 and TRBJ2-7; unclear D gene. The CDR3 length is 14 residues. Germline loops: CDR1 SGHKS, CDR2 YYEKEE (reference sequence). Trimming left V 2 bases short and J 3 bases short, with 12 bases between.

CDR3 residues: CASSLSGGSYNEQFF. DNA of the CDR3: TGTGCCAGCAGCTTATCCGGGGGCTCTTACAATGAGCAGTTCTTC. The chain carries TRBV7-2 and TRBJ2-1; D assignment may be TRBD1 or TRBD2 (6 bases each). Trimming removed 2 bases at V and 4 bases at J, with 12 bases between. Germline-derived CDR1 and CDR2 are SGHTA and FQGNSA. The CDR3 is 15 amino acids.

The table lists this clone with a count of one. The J gene is TRBJ1-4, the V gene TRBV7-9, with D hard to call. The CDR3 runs 15 residues. Germline V gives CDR1 SEHNR, CDR2 FQNEAQ (reference sequence). V was trimmed by 0 bases and J by 7 bases, leaving 12 bases between them. CDR3 sequence: CASSLASGRSEKLFF. In nucleotides, the CDR3 is TGTGCCAGCAGCTTAGCGTCTGGGAGGAGTGAAAAACTGTTTTTT.

This sequence joins TRBV7-6 and TRBJ1-1; no definite D call. V lost 2 bases and J 5 bases, leaving 9 bases between the germline ends. The CDR3 has 13 residues. CDR1 SGHVS and CDR2 FNYEAQ come from the germline V gene. The CDR3 nucleotides are TGTGCCAGCAGCTTAAGGGTATTAACTGAAGCTTTCTTT. Translation: CASSLRVLTEAFF.

The chain joins TRBV5-1 to TRBJ1-4; the D gene is possibly TRBD1 (6 bases). Between the trimmed V and J ends, which lost 2 bases and 4 bases, there was a span of 12 bases. This CDR3 has 15 residues. In germline, CDR1 is SGHRS, CDR2 YFSETQ. For the CDR3, the DNA is TGCGCCAGCAGCTTTTGGGCAGGGGATAATGAAAAACTGTTTTTT. Its protein product is CASSFWAGDNEKLFF.